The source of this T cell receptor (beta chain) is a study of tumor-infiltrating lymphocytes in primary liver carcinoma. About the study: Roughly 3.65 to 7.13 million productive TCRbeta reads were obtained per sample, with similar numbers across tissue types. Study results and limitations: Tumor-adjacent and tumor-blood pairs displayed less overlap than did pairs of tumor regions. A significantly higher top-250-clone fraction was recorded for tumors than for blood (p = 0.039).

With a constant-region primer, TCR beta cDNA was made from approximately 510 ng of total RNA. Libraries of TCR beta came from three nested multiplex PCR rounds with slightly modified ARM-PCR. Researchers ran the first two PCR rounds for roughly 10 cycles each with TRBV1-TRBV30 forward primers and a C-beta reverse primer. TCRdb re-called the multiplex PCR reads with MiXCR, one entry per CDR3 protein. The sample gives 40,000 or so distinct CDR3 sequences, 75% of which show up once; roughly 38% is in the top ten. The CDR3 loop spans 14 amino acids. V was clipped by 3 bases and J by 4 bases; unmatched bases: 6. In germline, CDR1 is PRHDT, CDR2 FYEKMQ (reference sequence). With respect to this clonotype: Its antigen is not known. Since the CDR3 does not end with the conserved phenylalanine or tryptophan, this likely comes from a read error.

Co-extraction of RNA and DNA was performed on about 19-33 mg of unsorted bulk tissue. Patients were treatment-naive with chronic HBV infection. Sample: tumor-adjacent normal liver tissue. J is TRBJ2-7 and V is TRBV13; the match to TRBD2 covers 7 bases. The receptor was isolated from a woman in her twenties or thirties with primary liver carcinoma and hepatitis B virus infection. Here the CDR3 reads CASSFRQAGYEQYS. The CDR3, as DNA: TGTGCCAGCAGCTTCCGTCAAGCGGGGTACGAGCAGTACTCC.